One T cell receptor (beta chain) is described in this entry. These data belong to a study of blood T cells in healthy people across ages. Germline loops: CDR1 MNHEY, CDR2 SVGEGT. Between the trimmed V and J ends, which lost 2 bases and 1 base, there was a span of 12 bases. The CDR3 is made up of 16 amino acids. For the second PCR, which ran for about 6 to 12 cycles, a sample-barcoded 5' primer and a J-beta primer mix were used. Each cDNA molecule, via a template-switch adaptor with 12 random nucleotides, was tagged. TCRdb re-called the 5' RACE reads through MiXCR, storing one row per CDR3 protein. The sample yields 650,000 to 800,000 distinct CDR3 sequences, under 45% seen once.

The gene calls are TRBV6-2 or TRBV6-3 and TRBJ2-1; D call uncertain. Specimen: blood. This sequence originates from a man in his sixties in good health. CDR3 nucleotides: TGTGCCAGCAGTTACATACGGGCCGGTTCCTACAATGAGCAGTTCTTC. As protein: CASSYIRAGSYNEQFF.